This T cell receptor beta chain emerged from a study of cytomegalovirus exposure and HLA in healthy donors. General observations from the study: The authors enumerated 150 to 200 TCR beta chains as linked to cytomegalovirus.

In regard to this clone: Antigen: not known.

With V trimmed by 4 bases and J by 2 bases, 12 bases remained unmatched. The CDR3 covers 18 residues. Germline CDR1 is SGHTA and CDR2 is FQGTGA. PCR was performed using 60 Vbeta and 13 Jbeta primers. The method was immunoSEQ multiplex PCR; TCRdb's version includes in-frame clones alone and lacks a portion of them. The table has approximately 130,000 clones, roughly 70% seen once. This chain connects TRBV7-3 to TRBJ2-7; 12 bases are shared with TRBD2. The TCR was taken from a man aged 30 to 39 in good health and CMV-seronegative. Sample: PBMCs. The CDR3 bases are TGTGCCAGCAGCTCTACCGGACTAGCGGGATCCGGCGCCTACGAGCAGTACTTC. It translates to CASSSTGLAGSGAYEQYF.